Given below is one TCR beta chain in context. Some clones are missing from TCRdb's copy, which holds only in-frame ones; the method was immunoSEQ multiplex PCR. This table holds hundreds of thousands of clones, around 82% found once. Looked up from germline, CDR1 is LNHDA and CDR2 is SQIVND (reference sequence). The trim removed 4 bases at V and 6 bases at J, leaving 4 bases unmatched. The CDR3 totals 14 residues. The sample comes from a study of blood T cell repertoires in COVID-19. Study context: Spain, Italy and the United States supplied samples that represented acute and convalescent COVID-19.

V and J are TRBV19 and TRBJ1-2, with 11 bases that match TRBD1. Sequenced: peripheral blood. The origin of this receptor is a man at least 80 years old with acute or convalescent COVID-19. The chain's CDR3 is CASSSRTGGNGYTF. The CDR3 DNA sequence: TGTGCCAGTAGTAGCCGGACAGGGGGCAATGGCTACACCTTC.